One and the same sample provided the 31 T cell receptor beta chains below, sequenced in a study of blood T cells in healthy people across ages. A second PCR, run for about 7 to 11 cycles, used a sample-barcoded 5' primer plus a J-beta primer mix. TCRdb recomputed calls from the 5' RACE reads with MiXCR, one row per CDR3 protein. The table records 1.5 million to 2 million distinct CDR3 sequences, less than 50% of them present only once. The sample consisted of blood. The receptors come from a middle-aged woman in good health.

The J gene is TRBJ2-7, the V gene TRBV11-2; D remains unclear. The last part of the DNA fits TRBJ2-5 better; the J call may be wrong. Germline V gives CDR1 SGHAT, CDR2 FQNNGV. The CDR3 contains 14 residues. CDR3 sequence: CASSPLWGQETQYF. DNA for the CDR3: TGTGCCAGCAGCCCCTTATGGGGACAAGAGACCCAGTACTTC.

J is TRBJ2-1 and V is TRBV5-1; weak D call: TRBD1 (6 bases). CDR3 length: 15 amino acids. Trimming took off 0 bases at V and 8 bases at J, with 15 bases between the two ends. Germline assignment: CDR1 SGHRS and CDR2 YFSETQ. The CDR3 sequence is CASSLVARGSDEQFF. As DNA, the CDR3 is TGCGCCAGCAGCTTGGTGGCCAGGGGTAGTGATGAGCAGTTCTTC.

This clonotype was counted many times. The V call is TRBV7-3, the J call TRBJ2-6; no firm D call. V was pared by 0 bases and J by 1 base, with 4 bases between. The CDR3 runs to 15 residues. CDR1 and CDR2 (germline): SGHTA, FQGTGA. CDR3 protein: CASSLTNSGANVLTF. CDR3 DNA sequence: TGTGCCAGCAGCTTAACGAATTCTGGGGCCAACGTCCTGACTTTC.

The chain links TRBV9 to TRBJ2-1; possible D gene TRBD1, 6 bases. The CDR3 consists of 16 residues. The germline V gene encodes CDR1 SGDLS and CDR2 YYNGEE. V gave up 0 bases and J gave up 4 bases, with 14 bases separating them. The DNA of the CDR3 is TGTGCCAGCAGCGTAGATCCAGGGGCGACATACAATGAGCAGTTCTTC. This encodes CASSVDPGATYNEQFF.

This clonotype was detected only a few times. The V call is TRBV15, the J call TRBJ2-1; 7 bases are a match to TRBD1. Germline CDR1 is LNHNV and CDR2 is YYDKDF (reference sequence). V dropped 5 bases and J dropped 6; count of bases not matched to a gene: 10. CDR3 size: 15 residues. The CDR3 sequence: CATSGSDRVANEQFF. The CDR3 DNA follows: TGTGCCACCAGCGGATCCGACAGGGTTGCCAATGAGCAGTTCTTC. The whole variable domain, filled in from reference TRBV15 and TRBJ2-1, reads DAMVIQNPRYQVTQFGKPVTLSCSQTLNHNVMYWYQQKSSQAPKLLFHYYDKDFNNEADTPDNFQSRRPNTSFCFLDIRSPGLGDTAMYLCATSGSDRVANEQFFGPGTRLTVL.

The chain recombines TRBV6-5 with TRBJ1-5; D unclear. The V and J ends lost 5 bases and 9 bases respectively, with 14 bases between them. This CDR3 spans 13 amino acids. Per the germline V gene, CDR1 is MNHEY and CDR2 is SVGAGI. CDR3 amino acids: CASSAVTYGPQHF. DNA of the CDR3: TGTGCCAGCAGTGCAGTTACTTACGGGCCCCAGCATTTT.

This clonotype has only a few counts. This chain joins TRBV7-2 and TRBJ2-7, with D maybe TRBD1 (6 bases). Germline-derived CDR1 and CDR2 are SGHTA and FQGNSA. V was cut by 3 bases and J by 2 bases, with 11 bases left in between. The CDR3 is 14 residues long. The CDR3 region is CASSFDKGAYEQYF. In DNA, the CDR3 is TGTGCCAGCAGCTTCGACAAGGGGGCCTACGAGCAGTACTTC.

For the CDR3, the DNA is TGTGCCATAGAGTTGGGACCGTTTTCCTACGAGCAGTACTTC. Translation gives CAIELGPFSYEQYF. The chain combines TRBV10-3 with TRBJ2-7; TRBD1 or TRBD2 may be the D gene (5 bases each). Deletions cut 9 bases from V and 1 base from J, with 16 bases between. This CDR3 region has 14 residues. Germline V gives CDR1 ENHRY, CDR2 SYGVKD.

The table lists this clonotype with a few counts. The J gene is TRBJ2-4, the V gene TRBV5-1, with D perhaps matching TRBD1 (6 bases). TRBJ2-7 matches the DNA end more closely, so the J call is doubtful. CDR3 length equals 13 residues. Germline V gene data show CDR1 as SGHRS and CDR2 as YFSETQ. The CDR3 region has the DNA TGCGCCAGCAGCTTACAGGGTTTCGACGAGCAGTACTTC. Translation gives CASSLQGFDEQYF.

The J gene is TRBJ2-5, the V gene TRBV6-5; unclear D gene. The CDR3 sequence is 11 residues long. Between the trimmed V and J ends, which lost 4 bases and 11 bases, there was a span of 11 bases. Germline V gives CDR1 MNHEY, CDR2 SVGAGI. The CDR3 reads CASSSLKEQYF. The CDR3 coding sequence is TGTGCCAGCAGTTCCCTGAAGGAGCAGTACTTC.

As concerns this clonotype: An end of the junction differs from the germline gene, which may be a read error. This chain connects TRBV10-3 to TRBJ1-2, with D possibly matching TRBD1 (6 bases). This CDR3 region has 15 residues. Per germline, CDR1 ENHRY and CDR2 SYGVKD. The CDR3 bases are TGTGCCATCAGTGCCCTCCGGGACACCGACTATGACTACACCTTC. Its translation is CAISALRDTDYDYTF.

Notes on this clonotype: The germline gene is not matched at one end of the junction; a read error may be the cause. The CDR3: CASSVSRGNYGYTF. CDR3 nucleotide sequence: TGTGCCAGCAGTGTATCGAGGGGAAACTATGGCTACACCTTC. The chain uses TRBV27 and TRBJ1-2, with D possibly being TRBD1 (5 bases). Germline CDR1 is MNHEY and CDR2 is SMNVEV (reference sequence). The CDR3 loop spans 14 amino acids.

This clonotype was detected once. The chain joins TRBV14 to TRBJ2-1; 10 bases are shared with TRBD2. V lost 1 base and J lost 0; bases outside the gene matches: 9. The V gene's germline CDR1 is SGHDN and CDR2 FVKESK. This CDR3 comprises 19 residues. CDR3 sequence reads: CASSQVASGGPRSYNEQFF. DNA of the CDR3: TGTGCCAGCAGCCAAGTAGCTAGCGGGGGACCACGCTCCTACAATGAGCAGTTCTTC.

CDR3 sequence: CASSLQGRGGMGNEQFF. The CDR3 nucleotides are TGCGCCAGCAGCCTGCAGGGGCGGGGCGGAATGGGCAATGAGCAGTTCTTC. This chain joins TRBV4-3 and TRBJ2-1, with D perhaps matching TRBD1 or TRBD2 (6 bases each). Germline V lookup: CDR1 LGHNA, CDR2 YSLEER. Trimming cost V 4 bases and J 6 bases, with 22 bases left between them. The CDR3 is made up of 17 amino acids.

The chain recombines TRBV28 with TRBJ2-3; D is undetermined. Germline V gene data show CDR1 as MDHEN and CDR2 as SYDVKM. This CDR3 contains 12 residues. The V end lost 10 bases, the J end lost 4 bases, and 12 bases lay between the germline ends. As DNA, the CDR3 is TGTGCCACCTCTTTGACCCCAGATACGCAGTATTTT. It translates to CATSLTPDTQYF.

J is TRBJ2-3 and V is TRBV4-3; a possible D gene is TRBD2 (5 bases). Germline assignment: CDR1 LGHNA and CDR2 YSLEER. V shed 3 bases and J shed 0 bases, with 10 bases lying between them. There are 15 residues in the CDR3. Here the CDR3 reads CASSQDWKSTDTQYF. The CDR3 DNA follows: TGCGCCAGCAGCCAGGACTGGAAAAGCACAGATACGCAGTATTTT.

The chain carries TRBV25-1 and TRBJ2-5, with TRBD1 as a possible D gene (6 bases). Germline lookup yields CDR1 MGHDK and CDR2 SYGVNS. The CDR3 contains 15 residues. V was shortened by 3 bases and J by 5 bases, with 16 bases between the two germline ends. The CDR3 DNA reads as TGTGCCAGCAGTGAGCTGGACAGCGGCAGGGAGACCCAGTACTTC. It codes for CASSELDSGRETQYF.

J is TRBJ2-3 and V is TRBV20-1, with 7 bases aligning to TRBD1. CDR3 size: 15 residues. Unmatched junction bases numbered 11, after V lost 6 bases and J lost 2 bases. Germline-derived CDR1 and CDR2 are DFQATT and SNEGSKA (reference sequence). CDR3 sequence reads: CSALPTGKITDTQYF. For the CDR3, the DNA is TGCAGTGCCCTCCCGACAGGGAAAATCACAGATACGCAGTATTTT.

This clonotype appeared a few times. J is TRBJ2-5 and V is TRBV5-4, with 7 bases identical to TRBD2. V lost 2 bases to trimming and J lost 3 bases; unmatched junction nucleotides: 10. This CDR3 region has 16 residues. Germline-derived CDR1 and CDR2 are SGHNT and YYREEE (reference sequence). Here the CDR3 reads CASSLLTGTIEETQYF. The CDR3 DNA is TGTGCCAGCAGCTTATTGACCGGGACTATCGAAGAGACCCAGTACTTC.

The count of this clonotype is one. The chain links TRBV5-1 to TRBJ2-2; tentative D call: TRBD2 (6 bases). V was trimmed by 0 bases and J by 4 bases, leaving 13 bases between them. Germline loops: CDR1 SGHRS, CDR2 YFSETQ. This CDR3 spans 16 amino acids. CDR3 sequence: CASSLGGGATTGELFF. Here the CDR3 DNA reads TGCGCCAGCAGCTTGGGAGGCGGGGCGACCACCGGGGAGCTGTTTTTT.

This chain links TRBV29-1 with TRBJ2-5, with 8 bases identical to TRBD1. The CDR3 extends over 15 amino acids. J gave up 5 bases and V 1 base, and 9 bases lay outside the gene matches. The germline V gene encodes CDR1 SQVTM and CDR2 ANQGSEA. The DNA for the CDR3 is TGCAGCGTTGAAGTGTGGCAGGGGGCGAGTGAGACCCAGTACTTC. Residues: CSVEVWQGASETQYF.

Written as DNA, the CDR3 is TGCGCCAGTAATCAGTTTATCACAGATACGCAGTATTTT. It specifies CASNQFITDTQYF. The chain joins TRBV10-2 to TRBJ2-3; D gene uncertain. V lost 9 bases, J lost 2 bases, and 12 bases lay in between. Germline loops: CDR1 WSHSY, CDR2 SAAADI. This CDR3 is 13 amino acids long.

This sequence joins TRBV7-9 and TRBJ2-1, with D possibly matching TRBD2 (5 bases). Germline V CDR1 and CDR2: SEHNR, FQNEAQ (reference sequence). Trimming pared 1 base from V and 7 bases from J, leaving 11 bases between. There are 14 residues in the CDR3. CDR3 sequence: CASSLGGSRNEQFF. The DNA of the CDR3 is TGTGCCAGCAGCTTAGGAGGGAGTCGAAATGAGCAGTTCTTC.

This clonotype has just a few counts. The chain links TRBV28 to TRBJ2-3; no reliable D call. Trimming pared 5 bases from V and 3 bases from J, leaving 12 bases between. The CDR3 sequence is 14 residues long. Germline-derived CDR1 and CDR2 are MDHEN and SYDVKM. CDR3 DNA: TGTGCCAGCAGTCATAACAGTATGACAGATACGCAGTATTTT. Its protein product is CASSHNSMTDTQYF.

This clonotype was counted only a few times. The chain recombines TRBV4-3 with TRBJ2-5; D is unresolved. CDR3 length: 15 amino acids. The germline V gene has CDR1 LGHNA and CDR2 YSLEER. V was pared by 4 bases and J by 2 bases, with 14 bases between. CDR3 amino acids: CASSPAVSSQETQYF. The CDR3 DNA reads TGCGCCAGCAGCCCCGCGGTCTCGAGTCAAGAGACCCAGTACTTC.

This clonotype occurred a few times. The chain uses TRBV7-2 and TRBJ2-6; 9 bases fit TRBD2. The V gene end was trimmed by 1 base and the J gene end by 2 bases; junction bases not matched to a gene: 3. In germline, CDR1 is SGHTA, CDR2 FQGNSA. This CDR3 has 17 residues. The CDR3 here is CASSLVAGVTGANVLTF. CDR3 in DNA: TGTGCCAGCAGCTTAGTAGCGGGGGTCACTGGGGCCAACGTCCTGACTTTC.

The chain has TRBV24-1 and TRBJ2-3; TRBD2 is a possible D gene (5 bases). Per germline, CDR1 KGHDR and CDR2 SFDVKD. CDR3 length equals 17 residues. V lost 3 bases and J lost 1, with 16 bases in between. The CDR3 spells CATSDLQYTRGTDTQYF. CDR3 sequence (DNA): TGTGCCACCAGTGATCTTCAATATACGCGGGGCACAGATACGCAGTATTTT.

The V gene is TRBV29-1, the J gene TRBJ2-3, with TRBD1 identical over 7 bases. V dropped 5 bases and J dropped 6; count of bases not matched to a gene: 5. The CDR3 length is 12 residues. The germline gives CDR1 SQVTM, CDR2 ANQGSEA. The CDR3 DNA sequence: TGCAGCGTTCGTAGGGACAGCGATACGCAGTATTTT. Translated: CSVRRDSDTQYF.

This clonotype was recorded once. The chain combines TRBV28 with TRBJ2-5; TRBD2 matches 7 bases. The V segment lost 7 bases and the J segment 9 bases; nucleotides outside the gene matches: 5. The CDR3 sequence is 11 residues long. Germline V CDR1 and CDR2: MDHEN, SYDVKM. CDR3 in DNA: TGTGCCAGCACAAGCCGGGAGGCCCAGTACTTC. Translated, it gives CASTSREAQYF.

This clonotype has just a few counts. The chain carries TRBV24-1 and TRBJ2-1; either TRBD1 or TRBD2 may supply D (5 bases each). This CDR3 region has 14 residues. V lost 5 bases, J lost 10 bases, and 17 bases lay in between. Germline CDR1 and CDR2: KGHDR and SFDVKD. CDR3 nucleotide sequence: TGTGCCACCAGTGCCCTGGGGGTAGTCGGGGAGCAGTTCTTC. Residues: CATSALGVVGEQFF.

CDR3 residues: CASHHGGPITDTQYF. CDR3 coding DNA: TGTGCCAGCCACCACGGGGGGCCTATCACAGATACGCAGTATTTT. The gene calls are TRBV28 and TRBJ2-3; the D gene is possibly TRBD2 (7 bases). There are 15 residues in the CDR3. Trimming stripped 8 bases from V and 2 bases from J, with 17 bases between. Per the germline V gene, CDR1 is MDHEN and CDR2 is SYDVKM.